The rows below give T cell receptor beta chains drawn from one sample of a study of cytomegalovirus exposure and HLA in healthy donors. Data came from immunoSEQ multiplex PCR; TCRdb stores just in-frame clones and leaves some out. The sample lists about 52,000 clones, around three fifths occurring once. Sequenced sample: PBMCs. These receptors were taken from a human donor in good health. Each CDR3 is given with its conserved first and last residue.

TRBV30	TRBJ2-7	CAWSLGGSVDEQYF
TRBV5-1	TRBJ1-6	CASSPGDTSPLHF
TRBV9	TRBJ1-1	CASSRGGGVMNTEAFF
TRBV25-1	TRBJ1-3	CASRTGTGGMDTIYF
TRBV7-2	TRBJ2-7	CASSLNRLYEQYF
TRBV10-3	TRBJ1-1	CAISARTGMNTEAFF
TRBV5-5	TRBJ1-1	CASSPWAVRAEAFF
TRBV10-2	NA	CASRWTGLDEQYF
TRBV10-1	TRBJ1-1	CASSEGSRGAFF
TRBV7-2	TRBJ2-1	CASSAYGEQFF
TRBV30	TRBJ1-5	CAWSVGQGGQPQHF
TRBV30	TRBJ2-3	CAWSVRDTQYF
TRBV5-5	TRBJ1-4	CASSPGQWNEKLFF
TRBV29-1	TRBJ1-2	CSVDMVSYGYTF
TRBV2	TRBJ1-2	CATGNRGGRGYTF
TRBV30	TRBJ1-5	CAWSSQGARQPQHF
TRBV27	TRBJ1-2	CASSITGDYGYTF
TRBV6-5	TRBJ1-1	CASSYSRTLNTEAFF
TRBV27	TRBJ2-5	CASSPRTGTQETQYF
TRBV5-1	TRBJ1-1	CASSQGGGDMNTEAFF
TRBV10-3	TRBJ2-2	CAISDPTGGDTGELFF
TRBV7-8	TRBJ1-3	CASSLERGAGGGNTIYF
TRBV6-5	TRBJ1-1	CASSLAGTVNTEAFF
TRBV5-1	TRBJ1-2	CASSPKMQTGVGYGYTF
TRBV5-1	TRBJ2-3	CASSLASGGTDTQYF
TRBV2	TRBJ1-3	CASSPTSVSGNTIYF
TRBV29-1	TRBJ1-5	CSVGRYSNQPQHF
TRBV6-5	TRBJ2-1	CASGAVYNEQFF
TRBV19	TRBJ1-2	CASTPTRGHYGYPF
TRBV19	TRBJ2-7	CASSGFEGAKRYEQYF
TRBV11-3	TRBJ2-1	CASSLSGTSGREQFF
TRBV28	TRBJ1-3	CASSVHSGNTIYF
TRBV19	TRBJ2-1	CATRQEPNEQFF
TRBV4-1	TRBJ1-5	CASSQGAHIGPLF
TRBV7-9	TRBJ1-6	CASSADRSSPLHF
TRBV5-1	TRBJ2-1	CASSLGPLELEFF
TRBV27	TRBJ1-4	CASRRNWGAGEKLFF
TRBV5-4	TRBJ1-6	CASSPGGQGGPLHF
TRBV7-2	TRBJ1-2	CASSPQTGPGYTF
TRBV5-1	TRBJ2-3	CASTAYSGPRGDTQYF
TRBV30	TRBJ2-1	CAWSIGTGGAWQFF